The table lists the clone carrying this TCR beta chain with many counts. The source of the sample is a study of molecular identifiers for immune sequencing clone quantification. TCRdb itself ran the PCR reads through MiXCR, one entry per CDR3 protein. The table has 350,000 or so distinct CDR3 sequences, about 21% seen once; the top ten hold 0.7% to 0.9%. V dropped 1 base and J dropped 5 bases, with 8 bases sitting between them. This CDR3 region has 13 residues. The V gene is TRBV12-3 or TRBV12-4, the J gene TRBJ1-1; TRBD1 is a possible D gene (5 bases). Sequenced material: naive CD8+ T cells from blood, with Jurkat cell RNA spiked in. Specified subset: FACS-sorted CD8+CD4-CCR7+CD45RA+ naive T cells. This TCR derives from a human donor in good health. Some libraries in this study had Jurkat cell RNA spiked in. CDR3 in DNA: TGTGCCAGCAGTTTAGTTTGGGGGACTGAAGCTTTCTTT. Its translation is CASSLVWGTEAFF.